This TCR beta chain stems from a study of cytomegalovirus exposure and HLA in healthy donors. The repertoire was sequenced with immunoSEQ multiplex PCR; TCRdb's copy has only in-frame clones and lacks some. Of 150,000 to 200,000 clones in the sample, about four fifths were seen once. Germline V gene sequence: CDR1 LGHNT, CDR2 FRNRAP. CDR3 length: 13 residues. J gave up 9 bases and V 6 bases, and 10 bases lay outside the gene matches. The rearrangement uses TRBV12-5 and TRBJ2-7; 8 nucleotides align to TRBD1. The clonotype comes from a young man in good health and CMV-seropositive. The specimen was PBMCs. The CDR3 loop reads CASGPQGAYGQYF. CDR3 DNA sequence: TGTGCTAGTGGCCCGCAGGGGGCTTATGGGCAGTACTTC.